The 15 T cell receptor beta chains below come from one sample, sequenced in a study of T cells after yellow fever vaccination. MiXCR, run by TCRdb on the 5' RACE reads, gives a single entry per CDR3 protein. The table includes a few hundred thousand distinct CDR3 sequences, about a sixth detected once. Material: PBMCs, obtained about 5 days after the first yellow fever vaccination. These receptors originate from a man in his late teens or twenties who received the YFV17D yellow fever vaccine.

The V and J genes are TRBV9 and TRBJ2-3; D gene unclear. This CDR3 has 14 amino acids. Per germline, CDR1 SGDLS and CDR2 YYNGEE. V lost 0 bases and J 2 bases, leaving 7 bases between the germline ends. DNA for the CDR3: TGTGCCAGCAGCGTAGTGGCCTACACAGATACGCAGTATTTT. Translation gives CASSVVAYTDTQYF.

This clonotype turned up a few times. The V gene is TRBV4-3, the J gene TRBJ1-1; no definite D call. This CDR3 comprises 15 residues. V was cut by 1 base and J by 3 bases, with 12 bases left in between. Germline V CDR1 and CDR2: LGHNA, YSLEER. CDR3 in amino acids: CASSQGYTGDTEAFF. In DNA, the CDR3 is TGCGCCAGCAGCCAAGGCTACACCGGGGACACTGAAGCTTTCTTT.

V gene TRBV11-2 combines with J gene TRBJ1-6; D unclear. The germline CDR1 and CDR2 sequences are SGHAT and FQNNGV. This CDR3 spans 16 amino acids. V gave up 1 base and J gave up 3 bases, with 10 bases separating them. The CDR3 spells CASSLGGEYYNSPLHF. The CDR3 region has the DNA TGTGCCAGCAGCTTAGGCGGGGAGTACTATAATTCACCCCTCCACTTT.

This clonotype was observed many times. The chain has TRBV6-1 and TRBJ1-1; D gene unclear. Deletions cut 6 bases from V and 2 bases from J, with 10 bases between. CDR1 is MNHNS and CDR2 is SASEGT in the germline V gene. This CDR3 has 13 residues. This CDR3 is CASSGPGNTEAFF. CDR3 bases: TGTGCCAGCAGCGGACCGGGAAACACTGAAGCTTTCTTT.

The sample holds a few counts of this clonotype. The chain joins TRBV9 to TRBJ1-2, with 10 bases aligning to TRBD1. V lost 3 bases and J lost 6; bases outside the gene matches: 8. The CDR3 runs to 15 residues. Germline V gives CDR1 SGDLS, CDR2 YYNGEE. CDR3 in amino acids: CASSAAGQGSNGYTF. CDR3 DNA sequence: TGTGCCAGCAGCGCGGCGGGACAGGGGAGCAATGGCTACACCTTC.

The chain couples TRBV28 to TRBJ2-2; possible D gene TRBD1, 6 bases. Germline V lookup: CDR1 MDHEN, CDR2 SYDVKM. V dropped 6 bases and J dropped 5 bases, with 19 bases sitting between them. This CDR3 is 16 amino acids long. This chain's CDR3 is CASSPWGRGRTGELFF. The CDR3 nucleotides are TGTGCCAGCAGCCCTTGGGGCAGGGGACGGACCGGGGAGCTGTTTTTT.

This clonotype occurred a few times. V usage is TRBV4-1 and J usage is TRBJ2-5; D gene ambiguous. Germline V gene lookup returns CDR1 MGHRA and CDR2 YSYEKL. V gave up 0 bases and J gave up 5 bases, with 13 bases separating them. CDR3 length: 15 residues. For the CDR3, the DNA is TGCGCCAGCAGCCAAGATAGGTCCCCCTGGGAGACCCAGTACTTC. Encoded protein: CASSQDRSPWETQYF.

V and J are TRBV6-2 or TRBV6-3 and TRBJ2-7; D is ambiguous. The germline V gene encodes CDR1 MNHEY and CDR2 SVGEGT. The CDR3 has 13 amino acids. The V gene lost 7 bases and the J gene lost 6 bases, with 16 bases spanning the gap. The DNA of the CDR3 is TGTGCCAGCAAGAGTAAGGGTGTGGTCGAGCAGTACGTC. This codes for CASKSKGVVEQYV.

The J gene is TRBJ1-1, the V gene TRBV29-1; D call uncertain. Trimming removed 6 bases at V and 0 bases at J, with 8 bases between. Germline V CDR1 and CDR2: SQVTM, ANQGSEA. The CDR3 totals 12 residues. In DNA, the CDR3 is TGCAGCGTGGTACACCTGAACACTGAAGCTTTCTTT. This gives the protein CSVVHLNTEAFF.

CDR3 loop: CASSLRPTGGGTEAFF. The CDR3 DNA is TGTGCCAGCAGTCTCCGCCCGACAGGGGGAGGAACTGAAGCTTTCTTT. The rearrangement links TRBV12-3 or TRBV12-4 to TRBJ1-1; 9 bases map to TRBD1. J gave up 5 bases and V 5 bases, and 12 bases lay outside the gene matches. The CDR3 spans 16 residues.

This clonotype came up a few times. V gene TRBV7-2 combines with J gene TRBJ2-1; 8 bases are shared with TRBD2. CDR3 length: 12 amino acids. J gave up 15 bases and V 5 bases, and 9 bases lay outside the gene matches. Germline values: CDR1 SGHTA, CDR2 FQGNSA. CDR3 sequence: CASSRSGGPGFF. The CDR3 DNA follows: TGTGCCAGCAGCCGATCGGGGGGGCCGGGGTTCTTC.

This clonotype was recorded at least ten times. The chain recombines TRBV20-1 with TRBJ2-1; D tentatively fits TRBD1 or TRBD2 (6 bases each). The CDR3 extends over 15 amino acids. V was shortened by 1 base and J by 2 bases, with 12 bases between the two germline ends. Germline V gene sequence: CDR1 DFQATT, CDR2 SNEGSKA (reference sequence). This CDR3 reads CSARAEEGAYNEQFF. DNA of the CDR3: TGCAGTGCTAGAGCCGAGGAGGGGGCCTACAATGAGCAGTTCTTC.

In this sample, this clonotype turned up a few times. The rearrangement uses TRBV28 and TRBJ1-2, with a tentative D call TRBD1 (5 bases). This CDR3 has 15 amino acids. Germline V lookup: CDR1 MDHEN, CDR2 SYDVKM. Trimming shortened V by 6 bases and J by 5 bases, and 19 bases separated the two germline ends. In DNA, the CDR3 is TGTGCCAGCAGCCTCCCCCCCGGGACCCTGTATGGCTACACCTTC. Translation gives CASSLPPGTLYGYTF.

This clonotype was seen ten or more times. This chain uses TRBV5-1 with TRBJ1-4; the D is unclear. The CDR3 is made up of 14 amino acids. The V and J ends lost 0 bases and 1 base respectively, with 4 bases between them. CDR1 and CDR2 (germline): SGHRS, YFSETQ. CDR3 sequence (DNA): TGCGCCAGCAGCTTGGGGCGAACTAATGAAAAACTGTTTTTT. Translating gives CASSLGRTNEKLFF.

This clonotype has only a few counts. This chain joins TRBV5-6 and TRBJ2-5, with D perhaps TRBD2 (6 bases). This CDR3 comprises 15 residues. Germline CDR1 SGHDT, CDR2 YYEEEE. V was clipped by 0 bases and J by 5 bases, with 14 bases between them. The CDR3 loop is CASSLDFRSGETQYF. CDR3 nucleotide sequence: TGTGCCAGCAGCTTGGATTTCCGCAGCGGGGAGACCCAGTACTTC. The full variable domain, completed using reference TRBV5-6 and TRBJ2-5, is DAGVTQSPTHLIKTRGQQVTLRCSPKSGHDTVSWYQQALGQGPQFIFQYYEEEERQRGNFPDRFSGHQFPNYSSELNVNALLLGDSALYLCASSLDFRSGETQYFGPGTRLLVL.